This TCR beta chain originates from a study of T-cell memory formation after mild COVID-19 (dated by TCRdb to the early 2020s). Notes on the research overall: TCR sequence clusters from the two donors were largely donor specific. In two donors, T-cell clones that expanded and contracted after mild COVID-19 were tracked by sequencing TCRalpha and TCRbeta repertoires over time. The cohort was made up of two young adult volunteers, one female and one male, who were previously healthy.

General conclusions and limits of the study: Balanced CD4/CD8 phenotypes were observed for clones contracting from day 15 to 85, whereas a bias towards CD4+ was observed for a second wave of clones expanding from day 15 to 37. Some responding clones were detected in pre-infection memory, which suggested that pre-existing cross-reactive memory T cells had joined the SARS-CoV-2 response. Only two mild cases were covered in the study, and larger cohorts including severe cases with pre-infection samples were considered necessary. Contracting CD4+ clones were located mainly in the CM and EM memory subsets, whereas CD8+ clones were found to be enriched in EMRA. SARS-CoV-2 specificity of the second-wave clones peaking on day 37 was not confirmed.

The sample holds many counts of this clonotype. Its target antigen remains unknown. The record has no base qualities; no much larger clone is one base away. Reading from cysteine to phenylalanine, the CDR3 counts 13 amino acids. The CDR3 DNA has 39 bases and is translated from base 1. Per the germline V gene (reference sequence), SEHNR is the CDR1 and FQNEAQ is the CDR2. The germline ends are 5 bases apart after V is trimmed by 1 base and J by 2 bases. Ficoll-Paque density gradient centrifugation was used to isolate PBMCs. Reads for this sample came from an Illumina NovaSeq 6000. cDNA libraries for TCRalpha and TCRbeta were prepared by 5'RACE using constant-segment primers, with sample barcodes and unique molecular identifiers added. RNA was extracted from every sample with Trizol reagent. The libraries were amplified in two PCR steps, and the second step added a second sample barcode and Illumina TruSeq adapters. Sequencing of libraries was performed on an Illumina NovaSeq with 2 x 150 bp paired-end reads. Turning to the authors' computational methods: With migec v1.2.7, reads were demultiplexed and then collapsed into UMI-guided consensus sequences. With mixcr v2.1.11, UMI consensuses were aligned to TRA and TRB V and J templates and assembled into clonotypes. A clonotype was counted as expanded or contracted only when both edgeR and NoisET called the clonotype significant, with the noise models trained on biological replicates. edgeR calls used a false discovery rate-adjusted p below 0.01 and a log2 fold-change threshold of 1. As an exploratory analysis of dynamics, max-normalized trajectories of the 1000 most abundant clonotypes were examined by PCA with hierarchical clustering. Separately sequenced CD4+ and CD8+ repertoires were used to assign the CD4 or CD8 phenotype of responding clones. TCRdb reran the public reads through fastp at Q25 and MiXCR, keeping productive beta chains. Rows merge per CDR3 protein into single entries with the most common DNA and genes. It is TCRdb's table, rather than the study itself, that gives the V and J calls and clone size. This sample comprises 85,000 to 130,000 distinct CDR3 sequences, over 8.5% of them detected only once. The top ten clones comprise roughly 40% of the sample.

The specimen was PBMCs or a T cell subset sorted from them (not recorded which). This receptor was identified in a man between 18 and 35 years old who had mild COVID-19 (a few samples of this study predate the infection). The sample titles of this study are shuffled in the database, so cell type and time point are left out; the donor was told from shared clones. This chain joins TRBV7-9 to TRBJ2-5; the D gene identity is not certain. Read as DNA, the sequence is TGTGCCAGCAGCTTAGTCCTACAAGAGACCCAGTACTTC. It is translated as CASSLVLQETQYF.